The 20 T cell receptor beta chains given below trace back to one sample, sequenced in a study of blood T cells in healthy people across ages. A second about 6 to 12 cycle PCR used barcoded and J-beta primers. TCRdb fed the 5' RACE reads into MiXCR, producing one record per CDR3 protein. The table records around 1.5 million distinct CDR3 sequences, approximately 38% of them present only once. Sequencing was carried out using blood. Receptors were obtained from a woman between 18 and 30 years old in good health.

The table lists this clonotype with a few counts. CDR3 protein: CASSPADNEQYF. CDR3 DNA: TGTGCCAGCAGCCCCGCGGACAATGAGCAGTACTTC. J is TRBJ2-5 and V is TRBV7-9, with D possibly being TRBD1 (5 bases). The CDR3 consists of 12 residues. V was cut by 5 bases and J by 11 bases, with 15 bases left in between. Germline V gene lookup returns CDR1 SEHNR and CDR2 FQNEAQ (reference sequence).

This clonotype has only a few counts. This sequence joins TRBV10-3 and TRBJ2-3; 9 bases fit TRBD2. The CDR3 is 15 amino acids. The junction had 7 bases not matched to a gene; V was cut back by 8 bases and J by 1 base. Germline lookup yields CDR1 ENHRY and CDR2 SYGVKD. The CDR3 region has the DNA TGTGCCATCGGAGGCGGGAGGGTCGGCACAGATACGCAGTATTTT. This sequence encodes CAIGGGRVGTDTQYF.

This clonotype was seen a handful of times. In nucleotides, the CDR3 is TGTGCCAGCAGCTTGGTTGGGGGGTATAATTCACCCCTCCACTTT. It is translated as CASSLVGGYNSPLHF. The chain carries TRBV5-5 and TRBJ1-6; TRBD1 might be the D (5 bases). In germline, CDR1 is SGHKS, CDR2 YYEKEE (reference sequence). V shed 0 bases and J shed 4 bases, with 8 bases lying between them. The CDR3 loop spans 15 amino acids.

This clonotype has more than one count but fewer than ten. This chain connects TRBV9 to TRBJ1-6; D perhaps matches TRBD1 (5 bases). V lost 0 bases to trimming and J lost 5 bases, with 9 bases between them. This CDR3 is built from 15 residues. Germline CDR1 reads SGDLS; CDR2 reads YYNGEE. The CDR3 sequence: CASSVGDFNNSPLHF. The CDR3 region has the DNA TGTGCCAGCAGCGTAGGGGACTTCAATAATTCACCCCTCCACTTT.

The chain joins TRBV29-1 to TRBJ1-2; TRBD1 is a possible D gene (5 bases). The CDR3 sequence is 12 residues long. Germline lookup yields CDR1 SQVTM and CDR2 ANQGSEA. Trimming shortened V by 8 bases and J by 6 bases, and 16 bases separated the two germline ends. The CDR3 sequence: CSSRGGGDGYTF. The CDR3 bases are TGCAGCTCCCGAGGTGGGGGGGATGGCTACACCTTC.

CDR3 nucleotide sequence: TGTGCCAGCAGCCCTTTGGCGGGGGGCCTCTCCTACGAGCAGTACTTC. This gives the protein CASSPLAGGLSYEQYF. The V call is TRBV6-5, the J call TRBJ2-7, with TRBD2 identical over 8 bases. The CDR3 loop spans 16 amino acids. Trimming removed 6 bases from V and 0 bases from J; junction bases left unmatched: 10. Germline V gives CDR1 MNHEY, CDR2 SVGAGI.

This clonotype appeared once. The chain is built from TRBV6-5 and TRBJ1-2, with TRBD1 as a possible D gene (5 bases). Trimming removed 6 bases from V and 2 bases from J, with 16 bases in between. CDR3 length equals 15 residues. Germline V gives CDR1 MNHEY, CDR2 SVGAGI. CDR3 nucleotides: TGTGCCAGCAGGGACGGGCCACAGGAGAACTATGGCTACACCTTC. Amino acids: CASRDGPQENYGYTF.

DNA of the CDR3: TGCAGTGCTCCTGGGGCGGTTTCCATGGGGTACGAGCAGTACTTC. Residues: CSAPGAVSMGYEQYF. The rearrangement links TRBV20-1 to TRBJ2-7; possibly TRBD1 for D (5 bases). V lost 5 bases to trimming and J lost 4 bases, with 21 bases between them. Looked up from germline, CDR1 is DFQATT and CDR2 is SNEGSKA (reference sequence). There are 15 residues in the CDR3.

This sequence joins TRBV4-2 and TRBJ2-3; D is ambiguous. The germline V gene encodes CDR1 LGHNA and CDR2 YNFKEQ. V lost 0 bases and J lost 5, with 6 bases in between. CDR3 length: 13 residues. The CDR3 bases are TGTGCCAGCAGCCAAGACTTGGGAGATACGCAGTATTTT. Amino acids: CASSQDLGDTQYF.

Comments on this clonotype: A much larger clone lies a single base off, so this may be a read error. The chain uses TRBV6-4 and TRBJ2-5; 15 bases line up with TRBD2. The CDR3 sequence is 16 residues long. Germline assignment: CDR1 MRHNA and CDR2 SNTAGT. V dropped 6 bases and J dropped 11; count of bases not matched to a gene: 13. The CDR3 spells CASSPGLAGGSNEQYF. Written as DNA, the CDR3 is TGTGCCAGCAGCCCCGGACTAGCGGGGGGGTCGAATGAGCAGTACTTC.

The chain uses TRBV9 and TRBJ1-2; D unclear. V shed 0 bases and J shed 8 bases, with 8 bases lying between them. There are 12 residues in the CDR3. Germline V gene lookup returns CDR1 SGDLS and CDR2 YYNGEE. CDR3 DNA sequence: TGTGCCAGCAGCGTAGGTAGTAGGGGCTACACCTTC. The encoded protein is CASSVGSRGYTF.

This clonotype was found many times. This chain joins TRBV6-1 and TRBJ1-2, with a possible D match to TRBD1 (6 bases). Germline loops: CDR1 MNHNS, CDR2 SASEGT. V lost 3 bases and J 2 bases, leaving 7 bases between the germline ends. The CDR3 has 13 amino acids. CDR3 bases: TGTGCCAGCAGTGATCAGGGGAACTATGGCTACACCTTC. Its protein product is CASSDQGNYGYTF.

This chain links TRBV11-2 with TRBJ1-1; D call uncertain. The germline gives CDR1 SGHAT, CDR2 FQNNGV. Trimming shortened V by 4 bases and J by 7 bases, and 16 bases separated the two germline ends. The CDR3 consists of 14 residues. CDR3 in DNA: TGTGCCAGCAGCTCGAGGGAGAGGAGGAGTGAAGCTTTCTTT. It codes for CASSSRERRSEAFF.

The J gene is TRBJ2-3, the V gene TRBV20-1; 9 nucleotides align to TRBD1. Germline loops: CDR1 DFQATT, CDR2 SNEGSKA (reference sequence). J lost 4 bases, V lost 2 bases, and 7 bases had no gene match. This CDR3 region has 15 residues. Here the CDR3 reads CSARTGTGWADTQYF. The DNA of the CDR3 is TGCAGTGCTAGAACTGGGACAGGGTGGGCAGATACGCAGTATTTT.

The V gene is TRBV24-1, the J gene TRBJ2-5, with TRBD2 identical over 9 bases. The CDR3 length is 13 residues. With V trimmed by 8 bases and J by 11 bases, 11 bases remained unmatched. Germline V lookup: CDR1 KGHDR, CDR2 SFDVKD. The CDR3 region is CATMAGGRSEQYF. The CDR3 DNA is TGTGCCACCATGGCGGGAGGGCGTTCTGAGCAGTACTTC.

This clonotype has more than one count but fewer than ten. The V gene is TRBV12-3 or TRBV12-4, the J gene TRBJ1-2, with D uncertain. Trimming removed 6 bases at V and 4 bases at J, with 9 bases between. The CDR3 is 12 residues long. The DNA of the CDR3 is TGTGCCAGCAGCCCGCTCTTCTATGGCTACACCTTC. It translates to CASSPLFYGYTF.

This clonotype was observed at least ten times. The chain carries TRBV29-1 and TRBJ1-2; D is undetermined. The CDR3 spans 11 residues. The germline gives CDR1 SQVTM, CDR2 ANQGSEA. V was cut by 1 base and J by 5 bases, with 5 bases left in between. CDR3 DNA sequence: TGCAGCGTTGAAGGGGTTTATGGCTACACCTTC. Translating gives CSVEGVYGYTF.

This clonotype appeared a few times. The chain carries TRBV12-3 or TRBV12-4 and TRBJ2-3; 8 bases agree with TRBD1. The CDR3 runs 15 residues. After removal of 5 bases from V and 1 base from J, the junction contained 5 bases not matched to a gene. The CDR3 protein is CASSRRGQGTDTQYF. DNA of the CDR3: TGTGCCAGCAGTCGCAGGGGGCAAGGCACAGATACGCAGTATTTT.

CDR3 DNA sequence: TGTGCCACCAGTGACACCGAGGTCAGGAGCTATGGCTACACCTTC. Translated: CATSDTEVRSYGYTF. The chain links TRBV24-1 to TRBJ1-2, with D unclear. CDR3 size: 15 residues. V shed 4 bases and J shed 4 bases, with 15 bases lying between them. Germline-derived CDR1 and CDR2 are KGHDR and SFDVKD.

The chain uses TRBV25-1 and TRBJ1-2, with TRBD1 matching over 7 bases. This CDR3 is 14 amino acids long. Germline CDR1 reads MGHDK; CDR2 reads SYGVNS. Trimming cost V 5 bases and J 5 bases; bases outside gene matches: 8. The CDR3 DNA follows: TGTGCCAGCAGTACCTCCGGGACAGCTTATGGCTACACCTTC. Protein: CASSTSGTAYGYTF.